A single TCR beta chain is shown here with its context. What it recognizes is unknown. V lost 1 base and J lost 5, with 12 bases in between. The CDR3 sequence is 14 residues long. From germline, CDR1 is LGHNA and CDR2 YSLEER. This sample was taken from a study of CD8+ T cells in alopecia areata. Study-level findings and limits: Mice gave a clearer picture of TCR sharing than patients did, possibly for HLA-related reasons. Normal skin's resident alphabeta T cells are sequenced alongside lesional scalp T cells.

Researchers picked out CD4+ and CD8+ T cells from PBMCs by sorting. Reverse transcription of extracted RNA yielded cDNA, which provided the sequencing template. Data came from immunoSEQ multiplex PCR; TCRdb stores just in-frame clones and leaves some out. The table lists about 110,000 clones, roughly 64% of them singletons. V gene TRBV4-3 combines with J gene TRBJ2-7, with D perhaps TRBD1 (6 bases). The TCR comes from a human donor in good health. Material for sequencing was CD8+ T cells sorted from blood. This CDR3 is CASSQAGTFNEQYF. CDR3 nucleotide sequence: TGCGCCAGCAGCCAAGCCGGGACATTCAACGAGCAGTACTTC.